This is a list of T cell receptor beta chains from one sample in a study of radiotherapy plus CTLA-4 blockade in lung cancer. Profiled with immunoSEQ multiplex PCR; TCRdb holds only in-frame clones, not every one. Of about 80,000 clones listed, around 88% are singletons. Here the sequenced sample was peripheral blood, taken from a patient treated with radiotherapy plus ipilimumab. The receptors were gathered from a human donor with non-small cell lung cancer who had a partial response to radiotherapy plus ipilimumab. Both conserved end residues are part of each CDR3. The D gene is left open where the match is weak. Clone size, where shown, is once, few, many, or a class for clones that have expanded.

TRBV6-5	.	TRBD2	TRBJ2-1	CASSGTSGGLDEQFF	TGTGCCAGCAGTGGGACTAGCGGGGGCCTCGATGAGCAGTTCTTC
TRBV15	.	.	TRBJ2-3	CATSRDGTSTDTQYF	TGTGCCACCAGCAGAGATGGGACTTCCACAGATACGCAGTATTTT
TRBV15	.	.	TRBJ2-3	CATSRDEIGSLTDTQYF	TGTGCCACCAGCAGAGATGAGATAGGGAGTCTGACAGATACGCAGTATTTT
TRBV10-3	.	.	TRBJ2-1	CAIGQGINEQFF	TGTGCCATCGGCCAGGGTATCAATGAGCAGTTCTTC
TRBV7-3	.	TRBD2	TRBJ2-1	CASSSAGGREQFF	TGTGCCAGCAGCTCAGCGGGAGGACGTGAGCAGTTCTTC
TRBV7-2	.	.	TRBJ1-5	CASSLEGSGNQPQHF	TGTGCCAGCAGCTTAGAGGGGTCCGGCAATCAGCCCCAGCATTTT
TRBV6-1	few	.	TRBJ1-4	CASSVRGAREKLFF	TGTGCCAGCAGTGTTCGGGGGGCGCGGGAAAAACTGTTTTTT
TRBV12-5	.	.	TRBJ1-1	CASEGPDTEAFF	TGTGCTAGTGAGGGGCCGGACACTGAAGCTTTCTTT
TRBV28	few	.	TRBJ1-3	CASRIGGSGNTIYF	TGTGCCAGCAGGATAGGGGGCTCTGGAAACACCATATATTTT
TRBV6-4	.	.	TRBJ1-1	CASRLRSQTSSEAFF	TGTGCCAGCAGACTACGGTCCCAGACCTCAAGTGAAGCTTTCTTT
TRBV30	.	.	TRBJ2-3	CAWTPGMGVTDTQYF	TGTGCCTGGACCCCCGGTATGGGAGTAACAGATACGCAGTATTTT
TRBV6-5	once	.	TRBJ1-5	CASSYGQYRSNQPQHF	TGTGCCAGCAGTTACGGACAGTACAGGAGCAATCAGCCCCAGCATTTT
TRBV29-1	.	TRBD1	TRBJ2-7	CSVSGTGIHEQYF	TGCAGCGTCTCCGGGACAGGTATCCACGAGCAGTACTTC
TRBV28	.	.	TRBJ1-5	CASSPRLAGGNQPQHF	TGTGCCAGCAGTCCCCGTTTGGCGGGAGGCAATCAGCCCCAGCATTTT
TRBV4-1	.	TRBD2	TRBJ2-2	CASSQTGGLADIRTGELFF	TGCGCCAGCAGCCAAACCGGGGGACTAGCGGATATTAGGACCGGGGAGCTGTTTTTT
TRBV28	.	TRBD2	TRBJ2-3	CASSFRELADTDTQYF	TGTGCCAGCAGTTTTAGGGAACTAGCGGACACAGATACGCAGTATTTT
TRBV29-1	.	.	TRBJ1-2	CSVESPRDYGYTF	TGCAGCGTTGAGTCCCCGCGGGACTATGGCTACACCTTC
TRBV7-7	.	TRBD2	TRBJ2-6	CASSRGTSGTYGANVLTF	TGTGCTAGCAGCCGCGGGACTAGCGGAACGTATGGGGCCAACGTCCTGACTTTC
TRBV5-1	.	.	TRBJ1-6	CASSFSTGVYNSPLHF	TGCGCCAGCAGCTTCAGTACAGGAGTCTATAATTCACCCCTCCACTTT
TRBV28	.	TRBD1	TRBJ1-1	CASIDTGGTTEAFF	TGTGCCAGCATCGATACAGGGGGTACCACTGAAGCTTTCTTT
TRBV6-1	.	TRBD2	TRBJ2-7	CASNPIAGDHYEQYF	TGTGCCAGCAATCCTATAGCGGGAGACCACTACGAGCAGTACTTC
TRBV10-2	.	TRBD2	TRBJ2-1	CASSDQREARPEQFF	TGCGCCAGCAGTGATCAGCGGGAGGCCCGGCCTGAGCAGTTCTTC
TRBV29-1	.	.	TRBJ1-1	CSVVVGGTEAFF	TGCAGCGTGGTAGTCGGGGGCACTGAAGCTTTCTTT
TRBV2	.	.	TRBJ2-1	CASVQLWGTYNEQFF	TGTGCCAGCGTGCAACTCTGGGGGACATACAATGAGCAGTTCTTC
TRBV11-2	.	TRBD2	TRBJ2-2	CASSLSLAGATRAGELFF	TGTGCCAGCAGCTTATCTCTAGCGGGAGCGACCCGGGCCGGGGAGCTGTTTTTT
TRBV7-2	.	TRBD1	TRBJ1-4	CASSFRDREKLFF	TGTGCCAGCAGCTTCAGGGACAGAGAAAAACTGTTTTTT
TRBV11-3	.	.	TRBJ2-2	CASSSGFTGELFF	TGTGCCAGCAGCTCAGGTTTCACCGGGGAGCTGTTTTTT
TRBV5-1	.	TRBD2	TRBJ2-5	CASSITGTSEKTQYF	TGCGCCAGCAGCATCACCGGGACTAGCGAGAAGACCCAGTACTTC
TRBV2	once	.	TRBJ1-1	CASTGEGTEAFF	TGTGCCAGCACGGGGGAGGGCACTGAAGCTTTCTTT